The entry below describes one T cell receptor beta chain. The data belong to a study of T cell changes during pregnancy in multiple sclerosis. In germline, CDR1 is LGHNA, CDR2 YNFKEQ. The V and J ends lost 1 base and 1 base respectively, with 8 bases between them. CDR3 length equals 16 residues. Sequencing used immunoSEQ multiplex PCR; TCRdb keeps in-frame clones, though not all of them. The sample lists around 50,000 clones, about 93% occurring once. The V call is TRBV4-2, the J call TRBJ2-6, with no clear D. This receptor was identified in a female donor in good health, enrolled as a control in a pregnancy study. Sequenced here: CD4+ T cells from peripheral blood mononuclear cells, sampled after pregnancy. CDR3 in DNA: TGTGCCAGCAGCCAAGGGAGTGGATCTGGGGCCAACGTCCTGACTTTC. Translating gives CASSQGSGSGANVLTF.